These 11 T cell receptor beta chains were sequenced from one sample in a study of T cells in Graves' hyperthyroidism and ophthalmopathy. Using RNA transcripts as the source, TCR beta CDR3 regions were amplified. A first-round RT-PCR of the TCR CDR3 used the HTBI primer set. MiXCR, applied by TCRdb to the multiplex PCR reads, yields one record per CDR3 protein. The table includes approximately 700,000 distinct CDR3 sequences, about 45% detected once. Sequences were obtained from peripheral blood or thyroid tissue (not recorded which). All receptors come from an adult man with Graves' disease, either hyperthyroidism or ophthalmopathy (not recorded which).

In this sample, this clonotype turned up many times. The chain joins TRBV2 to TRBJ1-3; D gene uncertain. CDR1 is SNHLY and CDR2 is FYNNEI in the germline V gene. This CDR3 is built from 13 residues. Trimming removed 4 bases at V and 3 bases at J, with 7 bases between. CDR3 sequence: CASSALIGNTIYF. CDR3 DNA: TGTGCCAGCAGTGCACTAATTGGAAACACCATATATTTT. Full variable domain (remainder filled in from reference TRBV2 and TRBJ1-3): EPEVTQTPSHQVTQMGQEVILRCVPISNHLYFYWYRQILGQKVEFLVSFYNNEISEKSEIFDDQFSVERPDGSNFTLKIRSTKLEDSAMYFCASSALIGNTIYFGEGSWLTVV.

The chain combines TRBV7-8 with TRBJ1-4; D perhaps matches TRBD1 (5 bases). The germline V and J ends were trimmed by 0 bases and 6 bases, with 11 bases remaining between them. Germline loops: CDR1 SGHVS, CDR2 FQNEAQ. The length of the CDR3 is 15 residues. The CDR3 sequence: CASSLAERGDEKLFF. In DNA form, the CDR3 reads TGTGCCAGCAGCTTAGCCGAAAGGGGAGATGAAAAACTGTTTTTT.

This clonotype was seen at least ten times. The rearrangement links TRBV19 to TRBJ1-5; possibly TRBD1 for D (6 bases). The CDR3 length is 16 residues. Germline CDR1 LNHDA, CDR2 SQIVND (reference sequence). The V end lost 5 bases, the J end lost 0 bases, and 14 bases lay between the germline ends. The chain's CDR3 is CASSSRGGHSNQPQHF. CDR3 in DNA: TGTGCCAGTAGTTCCCGAGGGGGACATAGCAATCAGCCCCAGCATTTT.

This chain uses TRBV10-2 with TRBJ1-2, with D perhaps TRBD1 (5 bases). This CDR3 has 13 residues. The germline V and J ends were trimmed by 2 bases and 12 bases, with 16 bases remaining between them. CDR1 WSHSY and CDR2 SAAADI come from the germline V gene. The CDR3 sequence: CASSEAGRSPHTF. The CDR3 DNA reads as TGCGCCAGCAGTGAGGCGGGACGGAGTCCCCACACCTTC.

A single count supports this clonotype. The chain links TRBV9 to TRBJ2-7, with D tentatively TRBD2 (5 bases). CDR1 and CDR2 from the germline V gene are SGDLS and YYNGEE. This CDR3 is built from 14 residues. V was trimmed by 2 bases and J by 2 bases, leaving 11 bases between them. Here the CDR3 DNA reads TGTGCCAGCAGCGTTGAGGGAACTCCCTACGAGCAGTACTTC. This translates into CASSVEGTPYEQYF.

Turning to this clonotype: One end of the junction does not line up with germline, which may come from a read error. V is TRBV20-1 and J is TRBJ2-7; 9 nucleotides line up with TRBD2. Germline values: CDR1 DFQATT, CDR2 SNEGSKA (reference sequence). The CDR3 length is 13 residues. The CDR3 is CSARVAGGGEQCF. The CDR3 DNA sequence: TGCAGTGCTAGAGTCGCGGGGGGGGGCGAGCAGTGCTTC.

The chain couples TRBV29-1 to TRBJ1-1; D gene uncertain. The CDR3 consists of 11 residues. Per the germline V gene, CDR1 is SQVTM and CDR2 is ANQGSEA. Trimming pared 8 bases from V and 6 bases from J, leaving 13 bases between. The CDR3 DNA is TGCAGCTTACTTGAGGGCTCTGAAGCTTTCTTT. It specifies CSLLEGSEAFF.

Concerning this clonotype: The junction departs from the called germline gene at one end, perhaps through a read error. The CDR3 sequence: CASSFGAGNTKAFF. The CDR3 coding sequence is TGTGCCAGCAGTTTTGGCGCAGGGAACACTAAAGCTTTCTTT. The gene calls are TRBV12-3 or TRBV12-4 and TRBJ1-1; perhaps TRBD1 as D (5 bases). The CDR3 contains 14 residues.

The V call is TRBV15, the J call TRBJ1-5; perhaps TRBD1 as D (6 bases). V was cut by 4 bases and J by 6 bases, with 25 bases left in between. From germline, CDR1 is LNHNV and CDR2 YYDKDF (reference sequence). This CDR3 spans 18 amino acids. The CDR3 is CATSTGRGTDRRGQPQHF. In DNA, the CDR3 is TGTGCCACCAGCACGGGGCGGGGTACTGACAGGCGGGGTCAGCCCCAGCATTTT.

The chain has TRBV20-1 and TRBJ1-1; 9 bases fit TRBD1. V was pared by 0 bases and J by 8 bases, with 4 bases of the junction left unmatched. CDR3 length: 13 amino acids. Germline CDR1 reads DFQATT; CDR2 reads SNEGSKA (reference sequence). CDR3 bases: TGCAGTGCTAGAGAATATGGGACAGGGGAAGCTTTCTTT. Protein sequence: CSAREYGTGEAFF.

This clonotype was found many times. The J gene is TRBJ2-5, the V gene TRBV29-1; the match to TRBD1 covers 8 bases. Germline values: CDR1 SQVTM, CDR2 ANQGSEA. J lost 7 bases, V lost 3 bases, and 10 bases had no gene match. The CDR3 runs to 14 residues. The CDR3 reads CSVERLGQGATQYF. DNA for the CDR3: TGCAGCGTTGAGAGGCTGGGGCAGGGGGCGACCCAGTACTTC.